The 21 T cell receptor beta chains given below trace back to one sample, sequenced in a study of OX40 agonist ivuxolimab in advanced cancers. The table came from immunoSEQ multiplex PCR; TCRdb's copy has only in-frame clones and leaves some out. Here the sample spans under 40,000 clones, roughly nine tenths being singletons. The sample was CD4+ or CD8+ T cells sorted from blood, taken in a trial of the OX40 agonist ivuxolimab. These TCRs come from an adult with an advanced solid tumor such as melanoma, head and neck, liver or kidney cancer.

V and J are TRBV23-1 and TRBJ2-5; D is possibly TRBD2 (6 bases). TRBV23-1 is identified as an open reading frame with a role that is uncertain. This CDR3 region has 13 residues. Trimming took off 11 bases at V and 5 bases at J, with 18 bases between the two ends. The CDR3 loop reads CAGFRGIAETQYF. CDR3 nucleotides: TGCGCCGGATTCCGGGGGATAGCGGAGACCCAGTACTTC.

V gene TRBV12-5 combines with J gene TRBJ2-1; TRBD1 is a possible D gene (6 bases). This CDR3 spans 14 amino acids. The germline gives CDR1 LGHNT, CDR2 FRNRAP. Trimming pared 6 bases from V and 5 bases from J, leaving 14 bases between. CDR3: CASGNRDIDNEQFF. The CDR3 coding sequence is TGTGCTAGTGGGAACCGGGACATTGACAATGAGCAGTTCTTC.

The J gene is TRBJ2-2, the V gene TRBV28; 9 bases agree with TRBD1. CDR1 and CDR2 from the germline V gene are MDHEN and SYDVKM. The CDR3 consists of 16 residues. V gave up 7 bases and J gave up 4 bases; unmatched junction bases: 10. CDR3 protein: CASNKPGTGITGELFF. DNA of the CDR3: TGTGCCAGCAATAAACCCGGGACAGGGATCACCGGGGAGCTGTTTTTT.

The J gene is TRBJ1-2, the V gene TRBV7-2, with D possibly matching TRBD1 (6 bases). The CDR3 length is 14 residues. CDR1 is SGHTA, CDR2 FQGNSA, per germline. V shed 1 base and J shed 6 bases, with 12 bases lying between them. The CDR3 coding sequence is TGTGCCAGCAGCTTAGATTCGGGGGCGAATGGCTACACCTTC. Protein sequence: CASSLDSGANGYTF.

CDR3 loop: CASNQLGTGIIEQYF. The CDR3 bases are TGTGCCAGCAACCAACTCGGGACAGGGATCATTGAGCAGTACTTC. This chain links TRBV28 with TRBJ2-7, with 9 bases matching TRBD1. V dropped 7 bases and J dropped 7; count of bases not matched to a gene: 14. Germline V CDR1 and CDR2: MDHEN, SYDVKM. CDR3 length: 15 amino acids. The variable domain in full, completed from reference TRBV28 and TRBJ2-7, reads DVKVTQSSRYLVKRTGEKVFLECVQDMDHENMFWYRQDPGLGLRLIYFSYDVKMKEKGDIPEGYSVSREKKERFSLILESASTNQTSMYLCASNQLGTGIIEQYFGPGTRLTVT.

In its sample, this clone was seen once. This rearrangement joins TRBV5-6 to TRBJ2-5; 8 bases fit TRBD1. The junction had 10 bases not matched to a gene; V was cut back by 3 bases and J by 9 bases. This CDR3 has 14 amino acids. Germline CDR1 and CDR2: SGHDT and YYEEEE. The CDR3 sequence is CASSSGQGFVAQYF. CDR3 DNA: TGTGCCAGCAGCTCCGGACAGGGCTTCGTAGCCCAGTACTTC.

The chain links TRBV19 to TRBJ2-6; D gene uncertain. Germline CDR1 and CDR2: LNHDA and SQIVND (reference sequence). The CDR3 has 16 residues. Trimming removed 3 bases at V and 0 bases at J, with 9 bases between. The CDR3 nucleotides read TGTGCCAGTAGTATCCGACTGAGCTCTGGGGCCAACGTCCTGACTTTC. It translates to CASSIRLSSGANVLTF.

The chain couples TRBV5-5 to TRBJ1-1, with TRBD1 matching 7 bases. CDR3 size: 16 residues. The junction had 9 bases not matched to a gene; V was cut back by 0 bases and J by 4 bases. Germline loops: CDR1 SGHKS, CDR2 YYEKEE (reference sequence). CDR3 nucleotide sequence: TGTGCCAGCAGCTTGGATTTACAGGGGCTCGTCACTGAAGCTTTCTTT. This codes for CASSLDLQGLVTEAFF.

The chain has TRBV30 and TRBJ1-2; the D is unclear. With 2 bases removed from V and 8 bases from J, the gap between germline ends came to 15 bases. From germline, CDR1 is GTSNPN and CDR2 SVGIG (reference sequence). The CDR3 length is 13 residues. The CDR3: CAWSPRWQGGYTF. CDR3 DNA: TGTGCCTGGAGTCCCCGGTGGCAAGGGGGCTACACCTTC.

This clone came up once. CDR3 DNA sequence: TGTGCCAGCAGTTTATCGAAGCCCGGGGAGCTGTTTTTT. Its protein is CASSLSKPGELFF. V gene TRBV27 combines with J gene TRBJ2-2, with unresolved D. Germline CDR1 reads MNHEY; CDR2 reads SMNVEV (reference sequence). The V gene lost 0 bases and the J gene lost 6 bases, with 5 bases spanning the gap. This CDR3 is built from 13 residues.

V and J are TRBV4-3 and TRBJ2-6; D gene ambiguous. V shed 0 bases and J shed 0 bases, with 12 bases lying between them. Germline-derived CDR1 and CDR2 are LGHNA and YSLEER. The CDR3 spans 18 residues. CDR3 in amino acids: CASSQEARLASGANVLTF. The CDR3 nucleotides are TGCGCCAGCAGCCAAGAAGCCAGGTTAGCCTCTGGGGCCAACGTCCTGACTTTC.

The chain recombines TRBV15 with TRBJ1-3; D is undetermined. V was pared by 3 bases and J by 1 base, with 1 base between. The CDR3 extends over 12 amino acids. Germline V gives CDR1 LNHNV, CDR2 YYDKDF (reference sequence). This CDR3 is CATSRSGNTIYF. CDR3 bases: TGTGCCACCAGCAGGTCTGGAAACACCATATATTTT.

In this sample, this clone turned up once. One junction end disagrees with the germline gene, perhaps due to a read error. The genes are TRBV6-6 and TRBJ1-2; D gene uncertain. This CDR3 region has 12 residues. Germline V gene data show CDR1 as MNHNY and CDR2 as SVGAGI (reference sequence). The CDR3 loop is CASSYRGGQSLF. CDR3 DNA sequence: TGTGCCAGCAGTTACAGAGGTGGGCAGTCGTTATTC.

The rearrangement uses TRBV2 and TRBJ1-1; 7 bases match TRBD1. Germline assignment: CDR1 SNHLY and CDR2 FYNNEI. The junction had 7 bases not matched to a gene; V was cut back by 4 bases and J by 8 bases. CDR3 size: 13 residues. As DNA, the CDR3 is TGTGCCAGCAGTGTGAGGGGGCAGGCAGAAGCTTTCTTT. The encoded protein is CASSVRGQAEAFF.

The V call is TRBV27, the J call TRBJ1-5, with TRBD1 matching 10 bases. V lost 6 bases to trimming and J lost 1 base; unmatched junction nucleotides: 3. The CDR3 is made up of 15 amino acids. Per the germline V gene, CDR1 is MNHEY and CDR2 is SMNVEV (reference sequence). The CDR3 loop reads CASRTGGLSNQPQHF. In DNA, the CDR3 is TGTGCCAGCAGGACAGGGGGCCTAAGCAATCAGCCCCAGCATTTT.

The rearrangement joins TRBV30 to TRBJ2-1, with a possible D match to TRBD1 (6 bases). In germline, CDR1 is GTSNPN, CDR2 SVGIG (reference sequence). Trimming removed 3 bases from V and 10 bases from J, with 19 bases in between. CDR3 length: 14 amino acids. CDR3 nucleotide sequence: TGTGCCTGGAGCATAACGGGGACATCACGAGAGCAGTTCTTC. This translates into CAWSITGTSREQFF.

This chain links TRBV27 with TRBJ2-1; 10 positions agree with TRBD1. This CDR3 is 15 amino acids long. Germline lookup yields CDR1 MNHEY and CDR2 SMNVEV (reference sequence). After removal of 5 bases from V and 7 bases from J, the junction contained 8 bases not matched to a gene. The CDR3 spells CASSKGQGNWNEQFF. CDR3 DNA: TGTGCCAGCAGTAAGGGACAGGGGAACTGGAATGAGCAGTTCTTC.

Turning to this clone: Other DNA sequences within the sample encode an identical CDR3. The chain employs TRBV30 and TRBJ1-3; D is unclear. The CDR3 runs to 11 residues. Trimming cost V 4 bases and J 8 bases, with 9 bases left between them. Germline CDR1 and CDR2: GTSNPN and SVGIG (reference sequence). DNA of the CDR3: TGTGCCTGGACCCTCGGGGACACCATATATTTT. Its translation: CAWTLGDTIYF.

The gene calls are TRBV4-3 and TRBJ2-7, with D perhaps TRBD2 (5 bases). V lost 0 bases, J lost 3 bases, and 12 bases lay in between. Germline values: CDR1 LGHNA, CDR2 YSLEER. The CDR3 spans 15 residues. The CDR3 spells CASSQDRSGIYEQYF. The CDR3 DNA sequence: TGCGCCAGCAGCCAAGATCGGTCGGGAATCTACGAGCAGTACTTC.

This chain connects TRBV5-1 to TRBJ1-4; D call uncertain. Trimming stripped 5 bases from V and 6 bases from J, with 11 bases between. Germline CDR1 SGHRS, CDR2 YFSETQ. The CDR3 runs 13 residues. CDR3 sequence reads: CASSLFGDEKLFF. In DNA, the CDR3 is TGCGCCAGCAGTTTGTTCGGGGATGAAAAACTGTTTTTT.

This clone came up once. The rearrangement links TRBV15 to TRBJ2-7, with 8 bases identical to TRBD1. V dropped 9 bases and J dropped 2; count of bases not matched to a gene: 3. This CDR3 region has 12 residues. Germline lookup yields CDR1 LNHNV and CDR2 YYDKDF (reference sequence). Here the CDR3 reads CATARGPYEQYF. CDR3 DNA: TGTGCCACTGCCAGGGGGCCCTACGAGCAGTACTTC. Filled out from reference TRBV15 and TRBJ2-7, the complete variable domain reads DAMVIQNPRYQVTQFGKPVTLSCSQTLNHNVMYWYQQKSSQAPKLLFHYYDKDFNNEADTPDNFQSRRPNTSFCFLDIRSPGLGDTAMYLCATARGPYEQYFGPGTRLTVT.